The 9 T cell receptor beta chains in this list originate from one sample, sequenced in a study of memory CD4+ T cells and cytomegalovirus serostatus. Single viable CD3+CD4+CD8-CD45RO+ cells were sorted as the memory CD4+ T cells. Produced via immunoSEQ multiplex PCR; TCRdb's table is partial and in-frame only. The sample contains tens of thousands of clones, less than 80% of which appear only once. Sequenced: memory CD4+ T cells from blood. The origin of the receptors is an adult in good health and CMV-seronegative.

The chain has TRBV10-3 and TRBJ2-2, with D possibly matching TRBD1 (5 bases). This CDR3 is built from 15 residues. V was trimmed by 0 bases and J by 3 bases, leaving 8 bases between them. The germline CDR1 and CDR2 sequences are ENHRY and SYGVKD. The CDR3 DNA follows: TGTGCCATCAGTGAGTCGACAGCGTACACCGGGGAGCTGTTTTTT. As protein: CAISESTAYTGELFF.

J is TRBJ2-1 and V is TRBV29-1, with 10 positions matching TRBD2. V was pared by 6 bases and J by 4 bases, with 6 bases of the junction left unmatched. The CDR3 covers 14 residues. CDR1 and CDR2 (germline): SQVTM, ANQGSEA. The CDR3 is CSVKAGGSYNEQFF. DNA for the CDR3: TGCAGCGTCAAAGCGGGAGGGTCGTACAATGAGCAGTTCTTC.

J is TRBJ2-7 and V is TRBV2; 10 bases are a match to TRBD1. CDR3 length: 14 amino acids. The V gene end was trimmed by 6 bases and the J gene end by 3 bases; junction bases not matched to a gene: 5. In germline, CDR1 is SNHLY, CDR2 FYNNEI. CDR3 DNA: TGTGCCAGCAGGTTACGGGACAGGGGCTACGAGCAGTACTTC. Its translation is CASRLRDRGYEQYF.

The V call is TRBV28, the J call TRBJ2-7; the D gene could be TRBD1 or TRBD2 (5 bases each). CDR1 is MDHEN and CDR2 is SYDVKM in the germline V gene. V was shortened by 7 bases and J by 3 bases, with 10 bases between the two germline ends. The CDR3 is 12 residues long. The CDR3 region is CASIGTDYEQYF. CDR3 DNA: TGTGCCAGCATCGGGACGGACTACGAGCAGTACTTC.

Comment on this clone: Other DNA sequences of this sample code for an identical CDR3. The chain recombines TRBV7-2 with TRBJ1-5; no firm D call. The CDR3 length is 13 residues. V was trimmed by 5 bases and J by 0 bases, leaving 5 bases between them. The germline V gene encodes CDR1 SGHTA and CDR2 FQGNSA. The CDR3 sequence: CASSPNSNQPQHF. The CDR3 coding sequence is TGTGCCAGCAGCCCGAATAGCAATCAGCCCCAGCATTTT.

V usage is TRBV7-2 and J usage is TRBJ1-1, with a tentative D call TRBD1 (5 bases). The CDR3 runs 15 residues. The germline V and J ends were trimmed by 5 bases and 5 bases, with 18 bases remaining between them. CDR1 and CDR2 from the germline V gene are SGHTA and FQGNSA. CDR3 sequence reads: CASSQGPGVKTEAFF. Here the CDR3 DNA reads TGTGCCAGCAGCCAAGGTCCGGGGGTAAAAACTGAAGCTTTCTTT.

For the CDR3, the DNA is TGTGCCAGTAGGGACAGGGGGTTGAACGAGCAGTACTTC. Translated: CASRDRGLNEQYF. The chain couples TRBV6-5 to TRBJ2-7, with 11 bases aligning to TRBD1. Per germline, CDR1 MNHEY and CDR2 SVGAGI. After removal of 9 bases from V and 5 bases from J, the junction contained 6 bases not matched to a gene. The CDR3 sequence is 13 residues long.

The rearrangement uses TRBV6-1 and TRBJ2-3; 10 nucleotides align to TRBD2. The CDR3 has 15 residues. CDR1 is MNHNS, CDR2 SASEGT, per germline. The junction had 10 bases not matched to a gene; V was cut back by 7 bases and J by 6 bases. The CDR3, as DNA: TGTGCCAGCACGGGACTAGCGAACGTAGGGGATACGCAGTATTTT. The encoded protein is CASTGLANVGDTQYF.

V gene TRBV6-6 combines with J gene TRBJ1-3; D gene ambiguous. The CDR3 length is 14 residues. Germline values: CDR1 MNHNY, CDR2 SVGAGI (reference sequence). V shed 4 bases and J shed 7 bases, with 14 bases lying between them. The CDR3 is CASSSHLAWNTIYF. DNA of the CDR3: TGTGCCAGCAGTTCCCACCTAGCTTGGAACACCATATATTTT.